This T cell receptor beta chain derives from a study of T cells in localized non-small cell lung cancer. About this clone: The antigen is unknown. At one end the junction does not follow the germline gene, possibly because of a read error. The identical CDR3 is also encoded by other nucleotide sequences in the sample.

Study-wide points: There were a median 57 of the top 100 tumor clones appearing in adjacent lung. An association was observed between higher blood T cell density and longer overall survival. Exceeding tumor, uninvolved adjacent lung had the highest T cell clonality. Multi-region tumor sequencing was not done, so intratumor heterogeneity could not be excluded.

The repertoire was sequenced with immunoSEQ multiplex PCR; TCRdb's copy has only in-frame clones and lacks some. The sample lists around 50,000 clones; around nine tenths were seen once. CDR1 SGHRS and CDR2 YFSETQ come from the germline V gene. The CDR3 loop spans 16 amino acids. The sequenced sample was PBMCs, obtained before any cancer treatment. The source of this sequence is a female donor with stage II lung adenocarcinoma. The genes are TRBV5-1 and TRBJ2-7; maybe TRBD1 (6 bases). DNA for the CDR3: TGTGCCAGCAGTGACACCTTAGACAGGCCTCCCTACGAGCAGTACTTC. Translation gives CASSDTLDRPPYEQYF. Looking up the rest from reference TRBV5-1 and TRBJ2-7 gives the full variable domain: KAGVTQTPRYLIKTRGQQVTLSCSPISGHRSVSWYQQTPGQGLQFLFEYFSETQRNKGNFPGRFSGRQFSNSRSEMNVSTLELGDSALYLCASSDTLDRPPYEQYFGPGTRLTVT.